A single sample is the source of the 6 T cell receptor beta chains below, sequenced in a study of PD-L1 blockade in urothelial cancer. Clones were read by immunoSEQ multiplex PCR, and TCRdb kept only the in-frame ones, dropping some. The table has approximately 100,000 clones, over 80% seen once. The sample was PBMCs, taken around atezolizumab (anti-PD-L1) treatment. These receptor sequences come from a woman older than 75 with urothelial cancer.

The chain carries TRBV11-2 and TRBJ1-1; D is perhaps TRBD1 (6 bases). The CDR3 sequence is 15 residues long. V was shortened by 5 bases and J by 1 base, with 14 bases between the two germline ends. The germline gives CDR1 SGHAT, CDR2 FQNNGV. The CDR3 loop reads CASSQWGRGNTEAFF. The CDR3 DNA is TGTGCCAGCAGCCAATGGGGCAGGGGGAACACTGAAGCTTTCTTT.

The J gene is TRBJ2-3, the V gene TRBV2; possible D gene TRBD1, 5 bases. V lost 6 bases, J lost 9 bases, and 13 bases lay in between. The CDR3 consists of 12 residues. The germline gives CDR1 SNHLY, CDR2 FYNNEI. The CDR3: CASRQDMGTQYF. CDR3 bases: TGTGCCAGCAGACAGGACATGGGGACGCAGTATTTT.

The J gene is TRBJ2-1, the V gene TRBV13, with 14 bases fitting TRBD2. Losses at the gene ends were 0 bases for V and 6 bases for J; bases not matched to a gene: 1. The germline gives CDR1 PRHDT, CDR2 FYEKMQ (reference sequence). This CDR3 has 16 residues. The DNA of the CDR3 is TGTGCCAGCAGCTTAGGGACTAGCGGGAGGGGCAATGAGCAGTTCTTC. It codes for CASSLGTSGRGNEQFF.

V gene TRBV28 combines with J gene TRBJ2-7; D might be TRBD1 (6 bases). Germline V CDR1 and CDR2: MDHEN, SYDVKM. V was cut by 6 bases and J by 5 bases, with 17 bases left in between. The CDR3 consists of 14 residues. CDR3 residues: CASREPGQVNEQYF. The DNA for the CDR3 is TGTGCCAGCAGGGAGCCGGGACAAGTAAACGAGCAGTACTTC.

The V and J genes are TRBV27 and TRBJ2-3, with 8 nucleotides matching TRBD2. Losses at the gene ends were 7 bases for V and 0 bases for J; bases not matched to a gene: 9. The CDR3 sequence is 16 residues long. Looked up from germline, CDR1 is MNHEY and CDR2 is SMNVEV (reference sequence). CDR3: CASKSGSSSSTDTQYF. The CDR3 DNA follows: TGTGCCAGCAAAAGCGGGAGTTCTTCTAGCACAGATACGCAGTATTTT.

V and J are TRBV27 and TRBJ1-2, with 11 bases fitting TRBD1. After removal of 9 bases from V and 9 bases from J, the junction contained 9 bases not matched to a gene. Germline CDR1 and CDR2: MNHEY and SMNVEV (reference sequence). This CDR3 has 13 residues. The CDR3 sequence is CASWGQGGRRYTF. Written as DNA, the CDR3 is TGTGCCAGTTGGGGACAGGGGGGGCGCCGCTACACCTTC.